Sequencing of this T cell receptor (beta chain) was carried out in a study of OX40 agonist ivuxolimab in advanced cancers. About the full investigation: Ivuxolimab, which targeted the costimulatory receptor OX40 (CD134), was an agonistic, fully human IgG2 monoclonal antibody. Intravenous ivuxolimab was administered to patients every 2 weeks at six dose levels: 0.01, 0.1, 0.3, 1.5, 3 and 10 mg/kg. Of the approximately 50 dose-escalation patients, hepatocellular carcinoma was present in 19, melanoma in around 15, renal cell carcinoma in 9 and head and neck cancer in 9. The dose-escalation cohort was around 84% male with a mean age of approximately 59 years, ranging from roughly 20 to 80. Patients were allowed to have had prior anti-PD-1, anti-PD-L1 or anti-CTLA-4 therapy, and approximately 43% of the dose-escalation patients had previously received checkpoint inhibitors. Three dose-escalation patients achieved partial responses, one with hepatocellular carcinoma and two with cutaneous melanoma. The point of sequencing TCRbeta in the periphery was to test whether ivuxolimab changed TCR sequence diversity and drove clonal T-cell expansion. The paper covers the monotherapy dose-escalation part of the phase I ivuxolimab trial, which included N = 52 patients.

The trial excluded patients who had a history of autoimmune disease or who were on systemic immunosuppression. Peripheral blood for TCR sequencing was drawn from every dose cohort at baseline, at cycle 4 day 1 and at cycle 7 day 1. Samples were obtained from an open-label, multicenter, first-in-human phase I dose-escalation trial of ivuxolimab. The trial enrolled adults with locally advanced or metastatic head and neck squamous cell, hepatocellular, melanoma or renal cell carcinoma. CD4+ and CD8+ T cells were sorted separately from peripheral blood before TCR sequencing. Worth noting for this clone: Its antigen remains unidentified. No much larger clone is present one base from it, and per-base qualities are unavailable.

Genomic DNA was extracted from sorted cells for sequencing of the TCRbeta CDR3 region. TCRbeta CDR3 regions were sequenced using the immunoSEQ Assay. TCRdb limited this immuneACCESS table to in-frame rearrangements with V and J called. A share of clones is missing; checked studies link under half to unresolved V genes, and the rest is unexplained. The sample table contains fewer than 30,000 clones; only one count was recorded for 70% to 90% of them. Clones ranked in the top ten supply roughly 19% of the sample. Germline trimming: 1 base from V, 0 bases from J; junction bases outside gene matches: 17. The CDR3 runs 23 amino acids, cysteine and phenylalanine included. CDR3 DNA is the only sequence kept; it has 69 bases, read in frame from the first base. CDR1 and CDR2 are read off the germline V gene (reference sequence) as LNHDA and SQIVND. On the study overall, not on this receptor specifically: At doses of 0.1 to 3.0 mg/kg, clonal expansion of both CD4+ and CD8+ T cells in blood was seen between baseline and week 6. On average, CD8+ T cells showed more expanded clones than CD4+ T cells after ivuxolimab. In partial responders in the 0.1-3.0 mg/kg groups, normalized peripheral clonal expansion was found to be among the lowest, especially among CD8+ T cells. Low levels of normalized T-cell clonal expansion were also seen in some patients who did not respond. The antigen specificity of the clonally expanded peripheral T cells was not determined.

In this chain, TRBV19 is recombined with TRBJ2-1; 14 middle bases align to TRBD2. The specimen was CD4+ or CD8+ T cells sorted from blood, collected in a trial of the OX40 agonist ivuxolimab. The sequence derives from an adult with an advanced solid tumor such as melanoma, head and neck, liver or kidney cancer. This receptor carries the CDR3 CASSIVRRTGLAGAQSSYNEQFF. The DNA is TGTGCCAGTAGTATAGTTCGTAGGACGGGACTAGCGGGGGCCCAAAGCTCCTACAATGAGCAGTTCTTC.